This T cell receptor beta chain was recorded in a study of blood T cell repertoires in COVID-19. The overall study: T cells, B-cell-depleted T cells, or PBMCs provided the cDNA or gDNA that served as material.

Participant reports of clinical history set cohort assignment. The data were produced by immunoSEQ multiplex PCR, yet TCRdb's version contains in-frame clones alone and is incomplete. The table records about 400,000 clones, approximately 85% of them present only once. This receptor was taken from a woman aged 40 to 55 with acute COVID-19. Sample: PBMCs or T cells enriched from blood (not recorded which).

CDR3 DNA sequence: TGCAGCGTGAAACAGGCTATGAACACTGAAGCTTTCTTT. It codes for CSVKQAMNTEAFF. The V call is TRBV29-1, the J call TRBJ1-1; D perhaps matches TRBD1 (5 bases). Trimming cost V 6 bases and J 0 bases, with 11 bases left between them. Per germline, CDR1 SQVTM and CDR2 ANQGSEA. The CDR3 length is 13 residues.